This T cell receptor (beta chain) was identified during a study of blood T cell repertoires in COVID-19. Across the whole study: The samples span acute and convalescent COVID-19 from the United States, Italy and Spain. The cDNA or gDNA used as material had been derived from T cells, B-cell-depleted T cells, or PBMCs.

Germline CDR1 and CDR2: SGDLS and YYNGEE. This CDR3 has 16 amino acids. Trimming pared 2 bases from V and 2 bases from J, leaving 15 bases between. Original processing notes: How many nucleated cells were present was estimated from reference gene primer amplification. The table came from immunoSEQ multiplex PCR; TCRdb's copy has only in-frame clones and leaves some out. D and trimming come from the DNA, and the V and J calls and clone size come from that table. The table lists under 200,000 clones, approximately 91% of them singletons. The source of this sequence is a man in his late teens or twenties with acute or convalescent COVID-19. The rearrangement joins TRBV9 to TRBJ2-3; D remains ambiguous. The sample was peripheral blood. The CDR3 is CASSVEAALNTDTQYF. The CDR3 region has the DNA TGTGCCAGCAGCGTCGAGGCAGCTCTTAACACAGATACGCAGTATTTT.